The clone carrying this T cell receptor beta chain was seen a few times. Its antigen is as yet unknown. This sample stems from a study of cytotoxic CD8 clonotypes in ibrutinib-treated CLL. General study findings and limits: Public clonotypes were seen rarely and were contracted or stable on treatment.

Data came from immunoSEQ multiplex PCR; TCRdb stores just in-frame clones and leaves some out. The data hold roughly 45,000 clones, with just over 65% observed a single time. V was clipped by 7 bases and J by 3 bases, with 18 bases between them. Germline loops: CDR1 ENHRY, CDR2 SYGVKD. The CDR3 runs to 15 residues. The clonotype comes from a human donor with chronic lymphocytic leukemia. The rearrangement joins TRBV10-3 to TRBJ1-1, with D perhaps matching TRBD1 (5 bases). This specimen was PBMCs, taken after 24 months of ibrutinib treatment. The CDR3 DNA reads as TGTGCCATCACTAGGGAGCCAGGGAAGGACACTGAAGCTTTCTTT. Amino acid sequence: CAITREPGKDTEAFF.